The 2 T cell receptor beta chains given below trace back to one sample, sequenced in a study of beta chain features in type 1 diabetes. Investigators reverse transcribed all isolated RNA, so they sequenced expressed TCRB transcripts. Using immunoSEQ multiplex PCR, the repertoire was profiled, and TCRdb retains in-frame clones only, with some absent. Seen here are about 150,000 clones, 11% observed once, and the top ten hold around 2.1%. Sequencing was performed on central memory CD4+ T cells from blood. The receptors here all came from a man between 18 and 35 years old in good health.

There are a few counts of this clone. CDR3 in amino acids: CASSPPAGGIYNEQFF. The CDR3 region has the DNA TGTGCCAGCTCACCACCGGCGGGGGGTATATACAATGAGCAGTTCTTC. V is TRBV18 and J is TRBJ2-1; 8 bases are a match to TRBD2. Trimming removed 0 bases from V and 4 bases from J; junction bases left unmatched: 5. CDR1 KGHSH and CDR2 LQKENI come from the germline V gene. The CDR3 is 16 amino acids.

This chain connects TRBV11-2 to TRBJ2-3; TRBD1 matches 10 bases. V dropped 6 bases and J dropped 4; count of bases not matched to a gene: 4. CDR1 is SGHAT, CDR2 FQNNGV, per germline. The length of the CDR3 is 14 residues. CDR3 sequence (DNA): TGTGCCAGCAGTAGGGACAGGGGCGCAGATACGCAGTATTTT. Amino acid sequence: CASSRDRGADTQYF.